The 8 T cell receptor beta chains given below trace back to one sample, sequenced in a study of cytomegalovirus exposure and HLA in healthy donors. Use of 60 Vbeta and 13 Jbeta primers characterized the PCR. The method was immunoSEQ multiplex PCR; TCRdb's version includes in-frame clones alone and lacks a portion of them. The sample holds 130,000 to 150,000 clones; roughly 73% are singletons and the top ten take about 1.2%. Sequenced sample: PBMCs. Receptors originate from a woman aged 35 to 49 in good health and CMV-seronegative.

The chain carries TRBV7-9 and TRBJ1-1; weak D call: TRBD1 (5 bases). Per the germline V gene, CDR1 is SEHNR and CDR2 is FQNEAQ (reference sequence). The CDR3 has 12 residues. V gave up 5 bases and J gave up 8 bases, with 12 bases separating them. The CDR3 DNA reads TGTGCCAGCAGCCCAGGGCCCCGGGAAGCTTTCTTT. This sequence encodes CASSPGPREAFF.

About this clone itself: The junction and the germline gene differ at one end; a read error may be behind it. The same CDR3 also results from other DNA sequences found in this sample. The rearrangement joins TRBV5-6 to TRBJ1-1; TRBD1 matches at 7 bases. CDR3 size: 15 residues. Per the germline V gene, CDR1 is SGHDT and CDR2 is YYEEEE. This CDR3 is CASSLGGTANTEAFF. The CDR3 DNA reads TGTGCCAGCAGCTTGGGAGGGACAGCTAACACTGAAGCCTTCTTT.

The table lists this clone with a count of one. V gene TRBV28 combines with J gene TRBJ2-3, with TRBD1 identical over 9 bases. From germline, CDR1 is MDHEN and CDR2 SYDVKM. V was pared by 2 bases and J by 3 bases, with 6 bases of the junction left unmatched. CDR3 length: 16 residues. The chain's CDR3 is CASSLASGTGTDTQYF. As DNA, the CDR3 is TGTGCCAGCAGTTTAGCCTCCGGGACAGGGACAGATACGCAGTATTTT. Looking up the rest from reference TRBV28 and TRBJ2-3 gives the full variable domain: DVKVTQSSRYLVKRTGEKVFLECVQDMDHENMFWYRQDPGLGLRLIYFSYDVKMKEKGDIPEGYSVSREKKERFSLILESASTNQTSMYLCASSLASGTGTDTQYFGPGTRLTVL.

The count of this clone is one. The CDR3 nucleotides are TGTGCCAGCAGCCCCGGGACAAGGGAAAGTCAGCCCCAGCATTTT. This sequence encodes CASSPGTRESQPQHF. The V gene is TRBV7-2, the J gene TRBJ1-5; possibly TRBD1 for D (6 bases). Between the trimmed V and J ends, which lost 5 bases and 6 bases, there was a span of 17 bases. The CDR3 contains 15 residues. The germline CDR1 and CDR2 sequences are SGHTA and FQGNSA.

The chain links TRBV5-1 to TRBJ1-2; 7 bases fit TRBD1. The length of the CDR3 is 15 residues. CDR1 and CDR2 (germline): SGHRS, YFSETQ. The trim removed 0 bases at V and 3 bases at J, leaving 5 bases unmatched. The CDR3 loop reads CASSLEGQYYYGYTF. The CDR3 DNA is TGCGCCAGCAGCTTGGAGGGACAGTACTACTATGGCTACACCTTC.

The sample holds a few counts of this clone. The chain has TRBV28 and TRBJ2-2, with unresolved D. This CDR3 comprises 13 residues. V gave up 7 bases and J gave up 1 base, with 7 bases separating them. CDR1 is MDHEN and CDR2 is SYDVKM in the germline V gene. CDR3 protein: CASMSRNTGELFF. The CDR3 nucleotides are TGTGCCAGCATGTCCCGGAACACCGGGGAGCTGTTTTTT.

V is TRBV27 and J is TRBJ1-4, with a weak D call TRBD1 (6 bases). CDR1 and CDR2 from the germline V gene are MNHEY and SMNVEV (reference sequence). CDR3 length: 14 amino acids. V lost 6 bases to trimming and J lost 3 bases, with 11 bases between them. The CDR3 spells CASRRTAANEKLFF. CDR3 DNA: TGTGCCAGCAGACGGACAGCCGCTAATGAAAAACTGTTTTTT.

The V call is TRBV27, the J call TRBJ2-3, with TRBD1 matching 7 bases. Trimming took 2 bases from V and 2 from J; bases not matched to a gene: 7. Per the germline V gene, CDR1 is MNHEY and CDR2 is SMNVEV (reference sequence). There are 16 residues in the CDR3. CDR3: CASSLMGQPDTDTQYF. The CDR3 DNA sequence: TGTGCCAGCAGTTTAATGGGACAGCCGGACACAGATACGCAGTATTTT.